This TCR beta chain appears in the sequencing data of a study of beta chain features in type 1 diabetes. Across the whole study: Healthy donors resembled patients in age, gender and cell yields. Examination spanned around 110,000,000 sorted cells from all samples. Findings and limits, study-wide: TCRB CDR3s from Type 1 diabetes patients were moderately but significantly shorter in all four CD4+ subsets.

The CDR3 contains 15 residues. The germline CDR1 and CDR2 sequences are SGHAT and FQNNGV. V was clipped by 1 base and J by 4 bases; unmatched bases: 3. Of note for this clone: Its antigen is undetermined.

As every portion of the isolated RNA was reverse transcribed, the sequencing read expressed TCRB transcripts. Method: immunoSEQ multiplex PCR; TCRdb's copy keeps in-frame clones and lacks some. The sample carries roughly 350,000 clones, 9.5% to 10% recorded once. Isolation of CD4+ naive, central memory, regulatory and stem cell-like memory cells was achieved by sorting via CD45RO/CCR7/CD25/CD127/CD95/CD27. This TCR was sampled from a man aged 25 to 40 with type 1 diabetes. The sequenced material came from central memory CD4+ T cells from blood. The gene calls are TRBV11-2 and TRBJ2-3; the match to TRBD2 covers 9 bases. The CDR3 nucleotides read TGTGCCAGCAGCTTAGTTTTAGCGGGAGCAGATACGCAGTATTTT. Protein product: CASSLVLAGADTQYF.